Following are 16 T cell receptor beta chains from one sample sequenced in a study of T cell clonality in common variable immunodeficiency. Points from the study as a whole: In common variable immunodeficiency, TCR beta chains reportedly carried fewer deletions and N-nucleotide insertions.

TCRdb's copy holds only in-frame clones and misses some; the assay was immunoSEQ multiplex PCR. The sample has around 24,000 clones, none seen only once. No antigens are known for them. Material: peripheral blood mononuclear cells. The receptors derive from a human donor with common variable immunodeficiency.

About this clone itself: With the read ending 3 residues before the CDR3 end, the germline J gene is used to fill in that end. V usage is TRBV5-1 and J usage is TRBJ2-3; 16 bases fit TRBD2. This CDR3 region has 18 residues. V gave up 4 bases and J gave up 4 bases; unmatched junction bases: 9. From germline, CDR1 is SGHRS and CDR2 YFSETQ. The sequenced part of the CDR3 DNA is TGCGCCAGCAGCAGGGGACTAGCGGGGGGGTTTCGCGCAGATACG. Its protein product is CASSRGLAGGFRADT. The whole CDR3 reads CASSRGLAGGFRADTQYF.

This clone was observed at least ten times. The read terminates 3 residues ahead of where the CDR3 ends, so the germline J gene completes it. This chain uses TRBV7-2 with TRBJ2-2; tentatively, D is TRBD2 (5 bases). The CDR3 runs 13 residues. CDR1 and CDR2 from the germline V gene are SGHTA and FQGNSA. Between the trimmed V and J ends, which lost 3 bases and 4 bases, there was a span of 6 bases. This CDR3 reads CASSFSGTGELFF. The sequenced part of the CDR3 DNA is TGTGCCAGCAGCTTCAGCGGCACCGGGGAG.

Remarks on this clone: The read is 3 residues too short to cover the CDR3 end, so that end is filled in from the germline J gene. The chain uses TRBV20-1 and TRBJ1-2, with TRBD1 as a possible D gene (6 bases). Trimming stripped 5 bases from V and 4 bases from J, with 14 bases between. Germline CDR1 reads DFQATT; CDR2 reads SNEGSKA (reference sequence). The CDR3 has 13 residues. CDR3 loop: CSAPDRKGYGYTF. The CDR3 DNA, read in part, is TGCAGTGCTCCCGACAGGAAAGGCTATGGC.

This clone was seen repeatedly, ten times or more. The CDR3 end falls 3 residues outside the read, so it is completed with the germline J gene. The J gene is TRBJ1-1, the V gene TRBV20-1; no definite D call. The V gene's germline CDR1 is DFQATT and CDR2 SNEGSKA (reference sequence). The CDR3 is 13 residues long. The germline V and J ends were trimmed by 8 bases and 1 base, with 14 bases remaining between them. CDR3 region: CSPSPGGNTEAFF. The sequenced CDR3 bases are TGCAGTCCCTCTCCAGGAGGGAACACTGAA.

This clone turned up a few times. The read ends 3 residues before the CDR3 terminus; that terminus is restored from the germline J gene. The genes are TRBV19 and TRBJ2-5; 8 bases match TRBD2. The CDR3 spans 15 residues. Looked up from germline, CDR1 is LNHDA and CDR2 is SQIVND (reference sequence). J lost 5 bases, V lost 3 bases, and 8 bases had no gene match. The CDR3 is CASSMPRGGRETQYF. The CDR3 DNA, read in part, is TGTGCCAGTAGTATGCCCCGGGGGGGCCGGGAGACC. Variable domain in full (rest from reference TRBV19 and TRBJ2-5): DGGITQSPKYLFRKEGQNVTLSCEQNLNHDAMYWYRQDPGQGLRLIYYSQIVNDFQKGDIAEGYSVSREKKESFPLTVTSAQKNPTAFYLCASSMPRGGRETQYFGPGTRLLVL.

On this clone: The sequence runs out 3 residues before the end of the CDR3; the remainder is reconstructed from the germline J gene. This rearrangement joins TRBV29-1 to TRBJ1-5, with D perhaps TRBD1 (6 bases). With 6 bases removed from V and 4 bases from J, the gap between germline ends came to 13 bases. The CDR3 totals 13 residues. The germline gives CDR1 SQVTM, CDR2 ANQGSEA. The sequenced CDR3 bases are TGCAGCGTCGCTACAGGGCCAAATCAGCCC. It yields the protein CSVATGPNQP. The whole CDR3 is CSVATGPNQPQHF.

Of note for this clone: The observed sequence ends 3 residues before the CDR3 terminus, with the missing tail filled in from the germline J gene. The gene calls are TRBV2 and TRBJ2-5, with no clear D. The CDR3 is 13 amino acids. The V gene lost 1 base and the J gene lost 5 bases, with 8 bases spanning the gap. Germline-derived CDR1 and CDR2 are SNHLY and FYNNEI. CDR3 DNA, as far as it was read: TGTGCCAGCAGTGAAGGGCCAGAGGAGACC. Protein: CASSEGPEET. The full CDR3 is CASSEGPEETQYF.

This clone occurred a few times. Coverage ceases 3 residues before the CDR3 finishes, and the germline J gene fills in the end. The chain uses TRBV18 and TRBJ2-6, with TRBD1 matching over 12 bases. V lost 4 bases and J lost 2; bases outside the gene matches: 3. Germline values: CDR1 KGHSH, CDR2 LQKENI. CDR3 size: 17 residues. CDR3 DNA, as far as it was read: TGTGCCAGCTCACGGGGACAGGGGGCGACTGGGGCCAACGTC. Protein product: CASSRGQGATGANV. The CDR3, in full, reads CASSRGQGATGANVLTF. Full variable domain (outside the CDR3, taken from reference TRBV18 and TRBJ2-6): NAGVMQNPRHLVRRRGQEARLRCSPMKGHSHVYWYRQLPEEGLKFMVYLQKENIIDESGMPKERFSAEFPKEGPSILRIQQVVRGDSAAYFCASSRGQGATGANVLTFGAGSRLTVL.

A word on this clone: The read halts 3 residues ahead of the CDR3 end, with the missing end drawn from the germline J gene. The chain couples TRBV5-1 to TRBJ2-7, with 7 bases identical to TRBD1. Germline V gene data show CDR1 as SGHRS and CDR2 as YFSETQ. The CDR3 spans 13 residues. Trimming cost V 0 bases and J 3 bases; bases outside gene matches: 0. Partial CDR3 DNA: TGCGCCAGCAGCTTGGGGACAGGCTACGAG. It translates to CASSLGTGYE. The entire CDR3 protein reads CASSLGTGYEQYF.

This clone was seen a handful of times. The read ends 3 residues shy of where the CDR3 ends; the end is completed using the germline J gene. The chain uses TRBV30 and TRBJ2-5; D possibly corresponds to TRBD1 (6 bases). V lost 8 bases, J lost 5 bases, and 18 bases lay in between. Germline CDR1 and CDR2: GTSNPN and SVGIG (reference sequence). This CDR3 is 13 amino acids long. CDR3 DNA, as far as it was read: TGTGCCATCAGGGGTAATGGAATGGAGACC. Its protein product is CAIRGNGMET. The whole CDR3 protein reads CAIRGNGMETQYF.

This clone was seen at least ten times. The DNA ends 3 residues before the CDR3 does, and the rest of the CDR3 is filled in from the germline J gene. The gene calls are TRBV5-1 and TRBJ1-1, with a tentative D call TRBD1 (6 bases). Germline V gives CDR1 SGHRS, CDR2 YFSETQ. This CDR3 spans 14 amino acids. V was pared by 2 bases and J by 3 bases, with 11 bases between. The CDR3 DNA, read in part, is TGCGCCAGCAGCTTTACAGGGCTTGACACTGAA. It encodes CASSFTGLDTE. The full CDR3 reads CASSFTGLDTEAFF.

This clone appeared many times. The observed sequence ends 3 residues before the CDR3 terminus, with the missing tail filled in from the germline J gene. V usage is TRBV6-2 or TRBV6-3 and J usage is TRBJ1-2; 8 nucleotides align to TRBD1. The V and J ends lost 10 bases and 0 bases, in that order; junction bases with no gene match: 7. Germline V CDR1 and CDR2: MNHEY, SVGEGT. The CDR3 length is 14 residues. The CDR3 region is CATSLQGANYGYTF. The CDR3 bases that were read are TGTGCCACCTCATTACAGGGGGCTAACTATGGC.

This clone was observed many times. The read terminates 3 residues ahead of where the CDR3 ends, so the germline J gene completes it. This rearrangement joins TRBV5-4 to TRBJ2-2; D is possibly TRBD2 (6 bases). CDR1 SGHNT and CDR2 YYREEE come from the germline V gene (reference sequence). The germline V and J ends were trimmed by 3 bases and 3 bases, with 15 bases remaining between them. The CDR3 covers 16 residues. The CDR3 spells CASSSASSGHTGELFF. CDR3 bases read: TGTGCCAGCAGCTCCGCCTCCAGCGGGCACACCGGGGAG.

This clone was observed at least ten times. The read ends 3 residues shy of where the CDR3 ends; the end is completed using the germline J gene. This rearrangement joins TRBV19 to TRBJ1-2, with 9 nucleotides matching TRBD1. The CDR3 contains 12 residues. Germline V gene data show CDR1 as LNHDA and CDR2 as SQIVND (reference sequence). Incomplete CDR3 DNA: TGTGCCAGTGTGGGGACAGGGATGCGT. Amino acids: CASVGTGMR. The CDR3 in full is CASVGTGMRYTF.

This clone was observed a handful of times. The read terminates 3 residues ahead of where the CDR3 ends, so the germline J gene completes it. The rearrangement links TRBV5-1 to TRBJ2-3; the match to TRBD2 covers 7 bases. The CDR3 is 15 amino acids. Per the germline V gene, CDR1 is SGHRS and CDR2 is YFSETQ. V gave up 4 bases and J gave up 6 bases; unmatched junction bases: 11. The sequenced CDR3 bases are TGCGCCAGCAGCCATACTAGCGCCCCCCAGGATACG. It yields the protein CASSHTSAPQDT. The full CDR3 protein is CASSHTSAPQDTQYF.

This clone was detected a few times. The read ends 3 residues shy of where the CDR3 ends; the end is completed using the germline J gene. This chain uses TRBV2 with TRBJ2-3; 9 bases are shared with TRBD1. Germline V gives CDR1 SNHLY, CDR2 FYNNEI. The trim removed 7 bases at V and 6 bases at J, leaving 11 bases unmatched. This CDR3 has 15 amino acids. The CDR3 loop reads CASTVGQGRLDTQYF. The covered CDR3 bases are TGTGCCAGCACTGTAGGACAGGGGAGGTTGGATACG.